One T cell receptor (beta chain) is described in this entry. The clone's antigen remains unknown. One base away there is no much larger clone; base qualities are not given. In a few donor pairs, further sequencing was done on unstimulated CD8+ naive, CD4+ memory, CD8+ TEMRA, CD4+ naive and CD8+ effector memory subsets. Sorted unstimulated T cells and proliferating T cells recovered from mixed lymphocyte reactions were subjected to TCRbeta CDR3 sequencing. Fresh whole blood from 9 to 10 HLA-typed healthy donors served as the source for isolating PBMCs. The library relied on the immunoSEQ multiplex PCR assay. The deep sequencing platform assayed about 91,000 TCR templates per sample. Genomic DNA extracted from sorted T cells was the material used for TCRbeta CDR3 sequencing. In the authors' own workflow: The R programming language was used for clonal analysis of TCRbeta CDR3 data. Unstimulated samples were compared with post-reaction CFSE-low samples to define alloreactive CD4+ and CD8+ clones. Alloreactive CD4+ clones were assigned to regulatory or non-regulatory origin by matching sequences to sorted unstimulated Treg and non-Treg repertoires. The clones in this table, taken by TCRdb from immuneACCESS, are in-frame only. Not every clone is retained; where verified, under half of the shortfall comes from an unresolved V gene, and the cause of the rest is unknown. That table gives V, J and clone size, and the DNA gave D and trimming. The sample table records about 56,000 clones; over 95% of these occur just once. 0.85% to 1.4% of the sample belongs to the ten largest clones.

This entry comes from a study of siplizumab effects on memory and regulatory T cells (dated by TCRdb to between 2019 and 2020). General notes on the study: The effect of the anti-CD2 antibody siplizumab on alloreactive T-cell subsets was examined in allogeneic mixed lymphocyte reactions constructed from human PBMCs. General study outcomes and caveats: In reactions with siplizumab, an average of 68.8% of mappable alloreactive CD4+ clones were Treg-derived, compared with 25% to 30% in control reactions. Whether proliferating Tregs from siplizumab cultures actually had suppressive function was not functionally confirmed. Sequences below about 10^-5 frequency were poorly captured, so only a minor fraction of alloreactive clones could be mapped to unstimulated subsets. Compared with memory T cells, unstimulated naive T cells appeared more diverse, and naive cells seemed to make a substantial contribution to the alloresponse. Roughly 80-97% of proliferating CD4+ or CD8+ clones could not be assigned a naive or memory phenotype. Siplizumab significantly lowered the cumulative frequency of alloreactive sequences that could be traced to unstimulated CD4+ memory T cells.

The germline V gene specifies ENHRY as CDR1 and SYGVKD as CDR2. Trimming leaves V shorter by 7 bases and J shorter by 0 bases, with the junction holding 9 bases beyond the gene matches. The CDR3 runs 15 amino acids, cysteine and phenylalanine included. Only the CDR3 DNA is retained, 45 bases long and in frame from the first base. The sequence links TRBV10-3 to TRBJ2-7; TRBD1 matches 7 bases in the middle. The clonotype was recovered from a human donor in good health. Sequencing was carried out using naive CD8+ T cells sorted from blood. The sample's cell subset or site, from its label and the paper: unstimulated naive T cells. The encoded CDR3 is CAITSRTGVSYEQYF. The DNA sequence follows: TGTGCCATCACGAGTCGGACAGGCGTCTCCTACGAGCAGTACTTC.